This TCR beta chain was retrieved from a study of blood T cell repertoires in COVID-19. For the study at large: COVID-19 samples from acute and convalescent phases originated in the United States, Italy and Spain. Sample material is recorded as cDNA or gDNA derived from T cells, B-cell-depleted T cells, or PBMCs.

Data came from immunoSEQ multiplex PCR; TCRdb stores just in-frame clones and leaves some out. The sample comprises some 150,000 clones, about 80% of which are singletons, and just under 3% rests with the top ten. Participants reported their clinical history, and cohort assignment relied on those reports. The source material was PBMCs or T cells enriched from blood (not recorded which). The clonotype originates from a woman aged 45-60 years who had recovered from COVID-19.

The CDR3: CSASRAGAGNEQFF. The CDR3 coding sequence is TGCAGTGCTAGTCGTGCGGGAGCTGGTAATGAGCAGTTCTTC. The rearrangement links TRBV20-1 to TRBJ2-1; the match to TRBD2 covers 7 bases. Germline values: CDR1 DFQATT, CDR2 SNEGSKA (reference sequence). Trimming removed 3 bases from V and 7 bases from J; junction bases left unmatched: 9. This CDR3 region has 14 residues.